The 23 T cell receptor beta chains in this list originate from one sample, sequenced in a study of blood T cell repertoires in COVID-19. Produced via immunoSEQ multiplex PCR; TCRdb's table is partial and in-frame only. This sample has some 80,000 clones, with roughly 80% found just once. The sample consisted of peripheral blood. The receptors here all came from a woman in her 70s with acute or convalescent COVID-19.

The V call is TRBV7-2, the J call TRBJ2-2; TRBD2 aligns across 7 bases. This CDR3 contains 17 residues. CDR1 and CDR2 (germline): SGHTA, FQGNSA. The junction had 13 bases not matched to a gene; V was cut back by 5 bases and J by 4 bases. The CDR3 protein is CASSRAEREGRTGELFF. The CDR3 DNA reads TGTGCCAGCAGCCGCGCCGAGAGGGAGGGCCGCACCGGGGAGCTGTTTTTT.

This clone appeared once. The chain has TRBV5-1 and TRBJ2-3; 14 positions match TRBD2. The CDR3 covers 15 residues. Germline trimming cut 3 bases from V and 6 bases from J; bases unmatched to any gene: 3. Germline CDR1 is SGHRS and CDR2 is YFSETQ. CDR3 sequence reads: CASSSGLAGVDTQYF. CDR3 nucleotide sequence: TGCGCCAGCAGCTCGGGACTAGCGGGAGTGGATACGCAGTATTTT.

The CDR3 region is CASSLGQQNSNQPQHF. In DNA form, the CDR3 reads TGTGCCAGCAGCTTGGGACAGCAAAATAGCAATCAGCCCCAGCATTTT. The chain links TRBV7-8 to TRBJ1-5; TRBD1 aligns across 7 bases. This CDR3 contains 16 residues. Germline-derived CDR1 and CDR2 are SGHVS and FQNEAQ. After removal of 3 bases from V and 0 bases from J, the junction contained 5 bases not matched to a gene.

The rearrangement joins TRBV6-1 to TRBJ1-2; 8 nucleotides agree with TRBD1. V shed 3 bases, J shed 4 bases, and the junction held 4 bases outside the gene matches. Germline-derived CDR1 and CDR2 are MNHNS and SASEGT. The CDR3 runs to 14 residues. This CDR3 reads CASSDGQGAYGYTF. The CDR3 DNA follows: TGTGCCAGCAGTGACGGACAGGGAGCCTATGGCTACACCTTC.

V is TRBV6-5 and J is TRBJ1-1; D is perhaps TRBD1 (5 bases). The CDR3 extends over 13 amino acids. V lost 6 bases to trimming and J lost 1 base, with 9 bases between them. CDR1 MNHEY and CDR2 SVGAGI come from the germline V gene. CDR3 amino acids: CASSLGQNTEAFF. CDR3 DNA: TGTGCCAGCAGCCTCGGACAGAACACTGAAGCTTTCTTT.

The chain combines TRBV10-1 with TRBJ2-3; 9 bases map to TRBD2. The CDR3 is made up of 16 amino acids. Trimming at V came to 6 bases and at J to 0 bases, leaving 7 bases not matched to a gene. Germline V CDR1 and CDR2: WNHNN, SYGVQD (reference sequence). The CDR3 loop reads CASSKYSGRSTDTQYF. The CDR3 bases are TGCGCCAGCAGCAAGTATAGCGGGAGAAGCACAGATACGCAGTATTTT.

This chain links TRBV6-5 with TRBJ2-2, with D maybe TRBD2 (6 bases). V lost 8 bases and J 0 bases, leaving 7 bases between the germline ends. This CDR3 spans 13 amino acids. Germline V CDR1 and CDR2: MNHEY, SVGAGI. The CDR3 DNA is TGTGCCAGCGGGACTTCGAACACCGGGGAGCTGTTTTTT. Its protein is CASGTSNTGELFF.

V is TRBV11-1 and J is TRBJ2-1; possible D gene TRBD2, 6 bases. CDR1 is SGHAT, CDR2 FQDESV, per germline (reference sequence). CDR3 size: 14 residues. Trimming pared 2 bases from V and 8 bases from J, leaving 13 bases between. In DNA form, the CDR3 reads TGTGCCAGCAGCTTACTTACGGGAGCCTATGAGCAGTTCTTC. Residues: CASSLLTGAYEQFF. The variable domain in full, with the rest retrieved from reference TRBV11-1 and TRBJ2-1, is EAEVAQSPRYKITEKSQAVAFWCDPISGHATLYWYRQILGQGPELLVQFQDESVVDDSQLPKDRFSAERLKGVDSTLKIQPAELGDSAMYLCASSLLTGAYEQFFGPGTRLTVL.

V usage is TRBV30 and J usage is TRBJ2-7; TRBD2 matches 7 bases. J was trimmed by 4 bases and V by 5 bases; bases with no gene match: 5. CDR1 is GTSNPN and CDR2 is SVGIG in the germline V gene (reference sequence). CDR3 length equals 12 residues. CDR3: CAWEREPYEQYF. CDR3 DNA: TGTGCCTGGGAGCGGGAACCTTACGAGCAGTACTTC.

The CDR3 is CASSPLPSNEKLFF. CDR3 nucleotides: TGTGCCAGCTCACCATTACCGAGTAATGAAAAACTGTTTTTT. The chain combines TRBV18 with TRBJ1-4; D remains ambiguous. Deletions cut 2 bases from V and 4 bases from J, with 8 bases between. This CDR3 contains 14 residues. CDR1 KGHSH and CDR2 LQKENI come from the germline V gene.

This clone occurred a few times. The chain links TRBV9 to TRBJ2-1, with D perhaps matching TRBD2 (5 bases). This CDR3 region has 15 residues. Germline V lookup: CDR1 SGDLS, CDR2 YYNGEE. Trimming removed 0 bases from V and 4 bases from J, with 11 bases in between. CDR3 in amino acids: CASSVGGWRYNEQFF. The CDR3, as DNA: TGTGCCAGCAGCGTAGGAGGGTGGAGGTACAATGAGCAGTTCTTC.

The J gene is TRBJ1-5, the V gene TRBV5-1; TRBD1 agrees at 7 bases. V gave up 4 bases and J gave up 2 bases; unmatched junction bases: 3. This CDR3 contains 14 residues. Germline CDR1 reads SGHRS; CDR2 reads YFSETQ. The CDR3: CASSEGQRNQPQHF. In nucleotides, the CDR3 is TGCGCCAGCAGCGAGGGACAGCGCAATCAGCCCCAGCATTTT.

The J gene is TRBJ2-3, the V gene TRBV20-1; a possible D gene is TRBD2 (5 bases). The CDR3 covers 11 residues. Germline assignment: CDR1 DFQATT and CDR2 SNEGSKA (reference sequence). The V gene lost 7 bases and the J gene lost 6 bases, with 11 bases spanning the gap. The CDR3 nucleotides read TGCAGTGTTAACCCGGGGGATACGCAGTATTTT. This gives the protein CSVNPGDTQYF.

The J gene is TRBJ2-7, the V gene TRBV30, with 10 bases lining up with TRBD2. The CDR3 loop spans 14 amino acids. Germline V gene lookup returns CDR1 GTSNPN and CDR2 SVGIG (reference sequence). V was pared by 3 bases and J by 6 bases, with 8 bases of the junction left unmatched. CDR3 bases: TGTGCCTGGAGACTAGCGGGACCTCGGGGCGAGCAGTACTTC. This translates into CAWRLAGPRGEQYF.

V and J are TRBV2 and TRBJ2-7, with TRBD2 matching 10 bases. CDR1 and CDR2 (germline): SNHLY, FYNNEI. The CDR3 spans 15 residues. After removal of 6 bases from V and 3 bases from J, the junction contained 8 bases not matched to a gene. CDR3 nucleotide sequence: TGTGCCAGCAGAGCCGGGCTAGCGGGGGTCTACGAGCAGTACTTC. Encoded protein: CASRAGLAGVYEQYF.

The chain combines TRBV4-1 with TRBJ1-5; possibly TRBD1 for D (5 bases). V lost 1 base, J lost 7 bases, and 11 bases lay in between. This CDR3 contains 14 residues. Germline loops: CDR1 MGHRA, CDR2 YSYEKL. The CDR3 here is CASSQGGVRQPQHF. The CDR3 coding sequence is TGCGCCAGCAGCCAAGGGGGGGTACGGCAGCCCCAGCATTTT.

CDR3: CASSLVGGGSYEQYF. CDR3 coding DNA: TGCGCCAGCAGCTTGGTCGGGGGAGGATCCTACGAGCAGTACTTC. The chain carries TRBV5-1 and TRBJ2-7; D possibly corresponds to TRBD2 (6 bases). V was cut by 0 bases and J by 1 base, with 11 bases left in between. Germline V gene data show CDR1 as SGHRS and CDR2 as YFSETQ. The CDR3 covers 15 residues.

This chain uses TRBV27 with TRBJ1-2, with 7 bases matching TRBD1. The CDR3 spans 14 residues. Germline V gene lookup returns CDR1 MNHEY and CDR2 SMNVEV (reference sequence). Trimming at V came to 6 bases and at J to 2 bases, leaving 6 bases not matched to a gene. CDR3 sequence reads: CASSPQGKNYGYTF. The CDR3 DNA sequence: TGTGCCAGCAGCCCACAGGGGAAGAACTATGGCTACACCTTC.

The gene calls are TRBV2 and TRBJ1-5; tentative D call: TRBD1 (6 bases). Germline-derived CDR1 and CDR2 are SNHLY and FYNNEI. The CDR3 sequence is 13 residues long. V was trimmed by 10 bases and J by 6 bases, leaving 16 bases between them. This chain's CDR3 is CATGSQGPQPQHF. Here the CDR3 DNA reads TGTGCCACAGGGTCACAGGGACCTCAGCCCCAGCATTTT.

The chain couples TRBV6-2 or TRBV6-3 to TRBJ1-2; 9 bases are shared with TRBD1. There are 18 residues in the CDR3. Germline V gene lookup returns CDR1 MNHEY and CDR2 SVGEGT. V lost 0 bases to trimming and J lost 4 bases; unmatched junction nucleotides: 12. CDR3 in amino acids: CASSYSPDRGRRTYGYTF. DNA for the CDR3: TGTGCCAGCAGTTACTCGCCGGACAGGGGTAGAAGGACCTATGGCTACACCTTC.

This clone was seen only once. V usage is TRBV24-1 and J usage is TRBJ2-1; the D gene is possibly TRBD2 (5 bases). The CDR3 covers 17 residues. Between the trimmed V and J ends, which lost 0 bases and 3 bases, there was a span of 14 bases. CDR1 is KGHDR, CDR2 SFDVKD, per germline. The CDR3: CATSDLKALEIYNEQFF. CDR3 DNA: TGTGCCACCAGTGATTTGAAGGCACTAGAGATCTACAATGAGCAGTTCTTC.

The chain has TRBV5-1 and TRBJ1-1; D is ambiguous. This CDR3 is 14 amino acids long. The V end was cut by 4 bases, the J end by 2 bases, with 12 bases between. Germline V gives CDR1 SGHRS, CDR2 YFSETQ. The CDR3 is CASSLARSNTEAFF. The CDR3 coding sequence is TGCGCCAGCAGCCTAGCCCGGAGCAACACTGAAGCTTTCTTT.

This chain connects TRBV4-2 to TRBJ2-2, with TRBD2 matching over 9 bases. From germline, CDR1 is LGHNA and CDR2 YNFKEQ. The CDR3 runs to 15 residues. With 4 bases clipped from V and 1 base from J, the junction kept 1 base outside the gene matches. In DNA form, the CDR3 reads TGTGCCAGCAGCCGACTAGCGGTGAACACCGGGGAGCTGTTTTTT. Translation gives CASSRLAVNTGELFF.